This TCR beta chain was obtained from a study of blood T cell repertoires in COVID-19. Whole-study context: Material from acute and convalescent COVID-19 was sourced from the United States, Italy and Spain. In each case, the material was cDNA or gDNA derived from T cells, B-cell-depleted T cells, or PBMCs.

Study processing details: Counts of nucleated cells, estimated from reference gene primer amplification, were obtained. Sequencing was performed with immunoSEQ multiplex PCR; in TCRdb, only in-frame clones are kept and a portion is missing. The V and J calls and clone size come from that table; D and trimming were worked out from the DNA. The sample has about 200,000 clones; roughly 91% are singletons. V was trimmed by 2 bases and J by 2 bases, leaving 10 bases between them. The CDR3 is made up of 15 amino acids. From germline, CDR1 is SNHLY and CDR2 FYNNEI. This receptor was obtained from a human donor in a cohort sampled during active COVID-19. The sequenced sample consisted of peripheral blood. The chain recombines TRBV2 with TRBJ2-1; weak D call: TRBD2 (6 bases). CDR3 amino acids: CASSEWGGTYNEQFF. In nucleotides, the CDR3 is TGTGCCAGCAGTGAATGGGGAGGAACCTACAATGAGCAGTTCTTC.